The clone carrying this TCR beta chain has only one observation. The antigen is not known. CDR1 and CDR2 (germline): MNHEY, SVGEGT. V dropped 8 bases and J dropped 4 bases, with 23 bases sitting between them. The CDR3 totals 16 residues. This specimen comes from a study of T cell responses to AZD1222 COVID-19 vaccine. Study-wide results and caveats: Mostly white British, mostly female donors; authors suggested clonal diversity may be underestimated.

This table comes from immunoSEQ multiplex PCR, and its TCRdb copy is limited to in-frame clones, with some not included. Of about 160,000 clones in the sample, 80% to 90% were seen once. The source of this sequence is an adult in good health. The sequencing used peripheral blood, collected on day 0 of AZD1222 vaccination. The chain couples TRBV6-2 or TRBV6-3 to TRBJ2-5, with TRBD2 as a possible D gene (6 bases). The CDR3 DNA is TGTGCCAGCCGTTTGGGGGGTAGGGGTCGAGGAGAGACCCAGTACTTC. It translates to CASRLGGRGRGETQYF.